Listed below are T cell receptor beta chains from one sample, sequenced in a study of cytomegalovirus exposure and HLA in healthy donors. Produced via immunoSEQ multiplex PCR; TCRdb's table is partial and in-frame only. Here the sample spans 95,000 to 110,000 clones, approximately 76% being singletons. The sequenced sample consisted of PBMCs. All receptors come from a man younger than 35 in good health and CMV-seronegative. Both conserved end residues are part of each CDR3. The D gene is left open where the match is weak. Some rows mark clone size as missing; the rest say once, few, many or name a class of expanded clone.

v_gene	abundance	d_gene	j_gene	CDR3nt	CDR3aa
TRBV4-3	NA	TRBD1	TRBJ2-3	TGCGCCAGCAGCCAGGACAGGGGGGACACAGATACGCAGTATTTT	CASSQDRGDTDTQYF
TRBV5-1	NA	TRBD1	TRBJ2-5	TGCGCCAGCAGCTTCAACGGACAGGGGATAAGGGAGACCCAGTACTTC	CASSFNGQGIRETQYF
TRBV7-7	NA	NA	TRBJ2-7	TGTGCCACCTCGGTTGGTTACGAGCAGTACTTC	CATSVGYEQYF
TRBV19	NA	NA	TRBJ1-1	TGTGCCAGTAGTATGGGGGGAACAAGTGAAGCTTTCTTT	CASSMGGTSEAFF
TRBV7-2	NA	NA	TRBJ1-5	TGTGCCAGCAGCCCCACCCCATATGAGTTTAATCAGCCCCAGCATTTT	CASSPTPYEFNQPQHF
TRBV5-6	NA	TRBD1	TRBJ1-2	TGTGCCAGCAGCCTGAAGACAGGGAACTATGGCTACACCTTC	CASSLKTGNYGYTF
TRBV28	NA	TRBD1	TRBJ1-1	TGTGCCAGCAGTCTCGGACAGGGAGTCACTGAAGCTTTCTTT	CASSLGQGVTEAFF
TRBV19	NA	TRBD1	TRBJ1-2	TGTGCCAGTAGTATCCTACCGGCAGGGGGCGGAGGCTACACCTTC	CASSILPAGGGGYTF
TRBV28	NA	TRBD1	TRBJ1-5	TGTGCCAGCACCCTGGGGACAGGGGCGAATCAGCCCCAGCATTTT	CASTLGTGANQPQHF
TRBV6-5	NA	TRBD1	TRBJ2-7	TGTGCCAGCAGCCGGACAGGCCCCTACGAGCAGTACTTC	CASSRTGPYEQYF
TRBV5-1	NA	NA	TRBJ1-5	TGCGCCAGCAGCTTGGCGTCGGGTCAGCCCCAGCATTTT	CASSLASGQPQHF
TRBV19	NA	NA	TRBJ2-2	TGTGCCACCACGGACACGAACACCGGGGAGCTGTTTTTT	CATTDTNTGELFF
TRBV15	NA	NA	TRBJ2-1	TGTGCCACCAGCAGAGATGAGATGGGGCACAATGAGCAGTTCTTC	CATSRDEMGHNEQFF
TRBV6-4	NA	TRBD2	TRBJ2-3	TGTGCCAGCAGTGAAATAGCGGGGACTGAGGGGACGCAGTATTTT	CASSEIAGTEGTQYF
TRBV19	NA	TRBD2	TRBJ2-5	TGTGCCAGTAGTATTACTAGCGGGGCCGGGGAGACCCAGTACTTC	CASSITSGAGETQYF
TRBV14	NA	NA	TRBJ2-7	TGTGCCAGCAGCCAAGCATACGAGCAGTACTTC	CASSQAYEQYF
TRBV21-1	NA	NA	TRBJ2-7	TGTGCCAGCAGCCCCCGGTGTTACGAGCAGTACTTC	CASSPRCYEQYF
TRBV29-1	NA	TRBD1	TRBJ2-7	TGCAGCGGGACAGGGGCCCGTCTCGGCGAGCAGTACTTC	CSGTGARLGEQYF
TRBV2	NA	NA	TRBJ2-7	TGTGCCAGCAGTGATCCGGCGGTGACCTACGAGCAGTACTTC	CASSDPAVTYEQYF
TRBV7-3	NA	TRBD1	TRBJ1-3	TGTGCCAGCAGCTATCGTGAGGGACAGGGAGAGGACACCATATATTTT	CASSYREGQGEDTIYF
TRBV7-2	NA	TRBD1	TRBJ1-6	TGTGCCAGCAGCTTACGGGGACAGAATAATTCACCCCTCCACTTT	CASSLRGQNNSPLHF
TRBV19	few	TRBD1	TRBJ1-5	TGTGCCAGTAGCGACCCCGGGACAGACCTCAATCAGCCCCAGCATTTT	CASSDPGTDLNQPQHF
TRBV18	NA	NA	TRBJ1-2	TGTGCCAGCTCACCACCGCAGGCAGGGGTCCCCTATGGCTACACCTTC	CASSPPQAGVPYGYTF
TRBV4-2	few	TRBD1	TRBJ1-4	TGTGCCAGCAGCCAAACTAACAGGGGCTCGGGTGAAAAACTGTTTTTT	CASSQTNRGSGEKLFF
TRBV5-1	NA	TRBD2	TRBJ2-2	TGCGCCAGCAGCTCGGGGGGGACCGGGGAGCTGTTTTTT	CASSSGGTGELFF
TRBV2	NA	NA	TRBJ2-1	TGTGCCAGCAGGGCGGACACGTACAATGAGCAGTTCTTC	CASRADTYNEQFF
TRBV6-1	medium-sized	NA	TRBJ1-5	TGTGCCAGCAGTGAACCCGTCACACCACAGCCCCAGCATTTT	CASSEPVTPQPQHF
TRBV7-2	NA	NA	TRBJ1-1	TGTGCCAGCTCCGATTACAATAACCGGGGGGAGGCTTTCTTT	CASSDYNNRGEAFF
TRBV5-1	once	TRBD2	TRBJ2-2	TGCGCCAGCAGCTCATCCGGGACTACAACCGGGGAGCTGTTTTTT	CASSSSGTTTGELFF
TRBV6-6	NA	TRBD2	TRBJ2-5	TGTGCCAGCAGTTACGGGACTAGCGACCAAGAGACCCAGTACTTC	CASSYGTSDQETQYF
TRBV4-3	few	TRBD2	TRBJ2-1	TGCGCCAGCAGCCAAGATTGGAGCGGGGAGAATGAGCAGTTCTTC	CASSQDWSGENEQFF
TRBV14	NA	NA	TRBJ2-2	TGTGCCAGCAGCCAAGAAATTGGGGACATGACGCCCCGTCGGTACCGGGAGCTGTTTTTT	CASSQEIGDMTPRRYRELFF
TRBV7-8	NA	NA	TRBJ1-1	TGTGCCAGCAGGGTAGCGTGGAACACTGAAGCTTTCTTT	CASRVAWNTEAFF
TRBV19	NA	TRBD1	TRBJ1-4	TGTGCCAGTAGTATAGGGGACAGGGTCGACGAAAAACTGTTTTTT	CASSIGDRVDEKLFF
TRBV7-3	NA	TRBD1	TRBJ2-5	TGTGCCAGCAGCTTAATCGGGGGCAGGGGGCGTGAGACCCAGTACTTC	CASSLIGGRGRETQYF
TRBV2	NA	TRBD2	TRBJ2-5	TGTGCCAGCATCCTCCCGACTAGCGGGGCGGCCCAAGAGACCCAGTACTTC	CASILPTSGAAQETQYF
TRBV27	once	TRBD1	TRBJ2-7	TGCCCCTGGGCCGCCTGGGACAGGATCGAGCAGTACTTC	CPWAAWDRIEQYF
TRBV7-2	NA	NA	TRBJ2-5	TGTGCCAGCAGCGCGGGCCTGGGGGAGACCCAGTACTTC	CASSAGLGETQYF
TRBV6-1	many	TRBD2	TRBJ2-7	TGTGCCAGCAGTGAAACACCCGGGACTAGCGGGGATCCACAGTACTTC	CASSETPGTSGDPQYF
TRBV18	NA	TRBD1	TRBJ1-6	TGTGCCAGCTCAACCTTGGACAGGGGGTTCCGCGATTCACCCCTCCACTTT	CASSTLDRGFRDSPLHF